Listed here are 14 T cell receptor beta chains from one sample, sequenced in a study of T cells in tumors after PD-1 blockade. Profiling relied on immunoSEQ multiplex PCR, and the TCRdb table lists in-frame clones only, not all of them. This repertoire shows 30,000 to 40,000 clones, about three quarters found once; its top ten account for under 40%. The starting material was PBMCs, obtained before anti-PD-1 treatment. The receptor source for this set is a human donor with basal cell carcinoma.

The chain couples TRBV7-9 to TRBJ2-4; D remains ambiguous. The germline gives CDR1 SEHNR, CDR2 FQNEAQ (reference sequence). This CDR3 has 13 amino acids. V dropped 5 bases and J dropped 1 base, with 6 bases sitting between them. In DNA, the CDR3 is TGTGCCAGCAGCCCCGAGGCCAAAAACATTCAGTACTTC. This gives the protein CASSPEAKNIQYF. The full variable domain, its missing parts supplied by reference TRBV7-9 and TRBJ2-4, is DTGVSQNPRHKITKRGQNVTFRCDPISEHNRLYWYRQTLGQGPEFLTYFQNEAQLEKSRLLSDRFSAERPKGSFSTLEIQRTEQGDSAMYLCASSPEAKNIQYFGAGTRLSVL.

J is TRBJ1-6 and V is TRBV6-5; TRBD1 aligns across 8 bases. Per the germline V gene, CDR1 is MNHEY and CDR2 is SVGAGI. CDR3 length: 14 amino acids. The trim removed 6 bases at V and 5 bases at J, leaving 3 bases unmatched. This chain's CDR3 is CASRPTGDNSPLHF. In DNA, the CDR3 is TGTGCCAGCAGACCGACAGGGGATAATTCACCCCTCCACTTT.

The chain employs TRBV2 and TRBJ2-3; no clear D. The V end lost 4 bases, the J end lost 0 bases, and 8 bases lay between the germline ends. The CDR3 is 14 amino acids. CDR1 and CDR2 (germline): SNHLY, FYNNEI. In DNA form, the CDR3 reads TGTGCCAGCAGTGCCTCTTACAGCACAGATACGCAGTATTTT. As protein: CASSASYSTDTQYF.

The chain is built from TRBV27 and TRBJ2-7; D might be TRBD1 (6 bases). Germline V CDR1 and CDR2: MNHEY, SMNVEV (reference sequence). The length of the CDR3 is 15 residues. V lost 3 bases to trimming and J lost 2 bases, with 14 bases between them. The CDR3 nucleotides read TGTGCCAGCAGTTTGGGGGCAGGGAACCCCTACGAGCAGTACTTC. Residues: CASSLGAGNPYEQYF.

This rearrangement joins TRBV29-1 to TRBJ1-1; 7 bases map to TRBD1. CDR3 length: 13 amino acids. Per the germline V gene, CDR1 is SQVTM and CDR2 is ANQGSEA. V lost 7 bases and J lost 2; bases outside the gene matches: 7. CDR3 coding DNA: TGCAGCGGGCAATGGGACAGAAACACTGAAGCTTTCTTT. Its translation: CSGQWDRNTEAFF.

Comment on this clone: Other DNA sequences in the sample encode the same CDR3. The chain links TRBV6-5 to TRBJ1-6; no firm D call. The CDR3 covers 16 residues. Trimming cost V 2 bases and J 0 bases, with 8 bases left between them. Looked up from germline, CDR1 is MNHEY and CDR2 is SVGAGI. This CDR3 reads CASSYAESSYNSPLHF. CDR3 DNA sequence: TGTGCCAGCAGTTACGCAGAAAGCTCCTATAATTCACCCCTCCACTTT.

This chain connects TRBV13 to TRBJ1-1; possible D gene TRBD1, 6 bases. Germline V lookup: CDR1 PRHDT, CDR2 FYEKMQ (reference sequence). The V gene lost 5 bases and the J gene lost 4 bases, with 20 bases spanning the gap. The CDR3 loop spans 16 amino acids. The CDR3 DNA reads TGTGCCAGCAGCGTCCCCCTTGGTATGGGGGCCACTGAAGCTTTCTTT. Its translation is CASSVPLGMGATEAFF. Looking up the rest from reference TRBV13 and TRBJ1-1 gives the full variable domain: AAGVIQSPRHLIKEKRETATLKCYPIPRHDTVYWYQQGPGQDPQFLISFYEKMQSDKGSIPDRFSAQQFSDYHSELNMSSLELGDSALYFCASSVPLGMGATEAFFGQGTRLTVV.

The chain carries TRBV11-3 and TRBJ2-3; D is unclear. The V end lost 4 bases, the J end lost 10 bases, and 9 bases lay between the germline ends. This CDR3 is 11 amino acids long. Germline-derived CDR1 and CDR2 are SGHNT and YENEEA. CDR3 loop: CASSSPKAQYF. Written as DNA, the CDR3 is TGTGCCAGCAGCTCACCGAAGGCGCAGTATTTT.

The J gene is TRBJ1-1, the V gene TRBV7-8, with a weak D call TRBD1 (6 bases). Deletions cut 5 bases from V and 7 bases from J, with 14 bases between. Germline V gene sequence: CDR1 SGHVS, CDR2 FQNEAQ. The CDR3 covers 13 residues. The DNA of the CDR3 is TGTGCCAGCAGCCCTAGGGGGGGAGGTGAAGCTTTCTTT. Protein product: CASSPRGGGEAFF.

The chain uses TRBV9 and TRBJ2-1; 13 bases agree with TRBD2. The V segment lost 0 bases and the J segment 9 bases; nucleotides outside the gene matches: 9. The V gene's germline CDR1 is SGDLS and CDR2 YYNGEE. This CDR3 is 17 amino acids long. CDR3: CASSVGTSGSVRGEQFF. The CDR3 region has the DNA TGTGCCAGCAGCGTAGGGACTAGCGGGAGCGTTCGGGGTGAGCAGTTCTTC.

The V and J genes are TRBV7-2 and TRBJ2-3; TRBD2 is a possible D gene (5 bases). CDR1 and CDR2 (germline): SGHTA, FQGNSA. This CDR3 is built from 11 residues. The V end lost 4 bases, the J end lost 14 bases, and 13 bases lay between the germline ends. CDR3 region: CASSSSDAGYF. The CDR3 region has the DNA TGTGCCAGCAGCTCCAGCGACGCGGGGTATTTT. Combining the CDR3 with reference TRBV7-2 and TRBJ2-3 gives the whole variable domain GAGVSQSPSNKVTEKGKDVELRCDPISGHTALYWYRQSLGQGLEFLIYFQGNSAPDKSGLPSDRFSAERTGGSVSTLTIQRTQQEDSAVYLCASSSSDAGYFGPGTRLTVL.

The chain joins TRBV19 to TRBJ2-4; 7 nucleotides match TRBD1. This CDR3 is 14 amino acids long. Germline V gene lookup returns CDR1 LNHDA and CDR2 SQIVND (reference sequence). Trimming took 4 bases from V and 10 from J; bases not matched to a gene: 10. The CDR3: CASSRQRPGGIQYF. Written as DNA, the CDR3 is TGTGCCAGTAGTAGGCAGCGTCCAGGGGGTATTCAGTACTTC. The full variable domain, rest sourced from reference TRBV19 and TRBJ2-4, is DGGITQSPKYLFRKEGQNVTLSCEQNLNHDAMYWYRQDPGQGLRLIYYSQIVNDFQKGDIAEGYSVSREKKESFPLTVTSAQKNPTAFYLCASSRQRPGGIQYFGAGTRLSVL.

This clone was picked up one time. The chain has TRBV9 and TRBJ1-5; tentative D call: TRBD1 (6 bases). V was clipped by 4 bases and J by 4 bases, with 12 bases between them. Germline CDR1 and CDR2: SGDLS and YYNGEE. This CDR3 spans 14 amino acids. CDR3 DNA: TGTGCCAGCAGCCGACACAGGGTTAATCAGCCCCAGCATTTT. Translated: CASSRHRVNQPQHF.

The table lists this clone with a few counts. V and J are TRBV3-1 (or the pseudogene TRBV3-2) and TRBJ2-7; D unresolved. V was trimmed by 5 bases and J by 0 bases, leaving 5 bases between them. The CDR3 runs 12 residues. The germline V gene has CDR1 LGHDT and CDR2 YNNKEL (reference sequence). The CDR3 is CASSGVSYEQYF. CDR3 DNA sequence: TGTGCCAGCAGCGGAGTCTCCTACGAGCAGTACTTC.